One and the same sample provided the 20 T cell receptor beta chains below, sequenced in a study of shared clonotypes between healthy human individuals. Sequencing was performed with immunoSEQ multiplex PCR; in TCRdb, only in-frame clones are kept and a portion is missing. The sample yields some 1,400,000 clones, roughly 96% seen once. The sample was naive CD4+ T cells sorted from blood. The subset here: CD45RA+ positively selected. The receptors shown here come from a man aged 30-40 years in good health.

A note on this clone: Other nucleotide sequences from this sample produce the same CDR3. The genes are TRBV5-1 and TRBJ1-1; 8 bases agree with TRBD1. The germline V gene encodes CDR1 SGHRS and CDR2 YFSETQ. The CDR3 spans 14 residues. V was pared by 4 bases and J by 0 bases, with 2 bases of the junction left unmatched. DNA for the CDR3: TGCGCCAGCAGCCGGACAGGGATGAACACTGAAGCTTTCTTT. Encoded protein: CASSRTGMNTEAFF.

This clone turned up a few times. The chain couples TRBV6-5 to TRBJ2-2; 8 nucleotides line up with TRBD2. The CDR3 is made up of 15 amino acids. Germline CDR1 MNHEY, CDR2 SVGAGI. With V trimmed by 6 bases and J by 4 bases, 7 bases remained unmatched. CDR3 in amino acids: CASRKGLGGTGELFF. The CDR3 DNA reads as TGTGCCAGCAGGAAGGGACTAGGTGGCACCGGGGAGCTGTTTTTT.

The V and J genes are TRBV5-1 and TRBJ2-7; D gene ambiguous. V lost 4 bases to trimming and J lost 7 bases, with 18 bases between them. Germline CDR1 reads SGHRS; CDR2 reads YFSETQ. The CDR3 is 14 residues long. The CDR3 DNA reads TGCGCCAGCAGCCTGCAGGCTTCCCCCGGGGAGCAGTACTTC. Translated, it gives CASSLQASPGEQYF.

This chain's CDR3 is CASSPIGSTGELFF. The CDR3 coding sequence is TGTGCCAGCAGCCCGATAGGGTCCACCGGGGAGCTGTTTTTT. V usage is TRBV6-1 and J usage is TRBJ2-2; no clear D. Germline-derived CDR1 and CDR2 are MNHNS and SASEGT. This CDR3 region has 14 residues. The V end was cut by 6 bases, the J end by 4 bases, with 12 bases between.

The chain employs TRBV5-1 and TRBJ2-7; D possibly corresponds to TRBD1 (5 bases). The CDR3 contains 15 residues. Trimming cost V 1 base and J 4 bases, with 15 bases left between them. Germline CDR1 and CDR2: SGHRS and YFSETQ. CDR3 region: CASSLPSGIDYEQYF. The DNA for the CDR3 is TGCGCCAGCAGCTTGCCGTCAGGGATAGATTACGAGCAGTACTTC.

This chain joins TRBV29-1 and TRBJ2-3; TRBD2 matches 8 bases. The CDR3 contains 14 residues. CDR1 SQVTM and CDR2 ANQGSEA come from the germline V gene. V gave up 7 bases and J gave up 0 bases; unmatched junction bases: 6. The CDR3 is CSARTSSSTDTQYF. The CDR3 DNA is TGCAGCGCCCGGACTAGCAGCAGCACAGATACGCAGTATTTT.

The chain is built from TRBV5-6 and TRBJ2-7, with TRBD1 matching over 8 bases. The germline CDR1 and CDR2 sequences are SGHDT and YYEEEE. The CDR3 covers 15 residues. V shed 2 bases and J 2 bases; nucleotides not matched to a gene: 6. CDR3 sequence reads: CASSFRDRYTYEQYF. The DNA of the CDR3 is TGTGCCAGCAGCTTCCGGGACAGGTATACCTACGAGCAGTACTTC. Full variable domain (remainder filled in from reference TRBV5-6 and TRBJ2-7): DAGVTQSPTHLIKTRGQQVTLRCSPKSGHDTVSWYQQALGQGPQFIFQYYEEEERQRGNFPDRFSGHQFPNYSSELNVNALLLGDSALYLCASSFRDRYTYEQYFGPGTRLTVT.

The chain links TRBV5-1 to TRBJ2-5; 10 positions match TRBD2. J gave up 5 bases and V 0 bases, and 4 bases lay outside the gene matches. Germline V gene data show CDR1 as SGHRS and CDR2 as YFSETQ. The CDR3 is 15 amino acids. CDR3 sequence (DNA): TGCGCCAGCAGCTTGGGAGGACTAGCGGCGGAGACCCAGTACTTC. It yields the protein CASSLGGLAAETQYF.

The chain recombines TRBV6-6 with TRBJ1-1; TRBD1 matches at 7 bases. The junction had 4 bases not matched to a gene; V was cut back by 5 bases and J by 1 base. Per the germline V gene, CDR1 is MNHNY and CDR2 is SVGAGI (reference sequence). This CDR3 has 14 amino acids. This CDR3 is CASSRQGENTEAFF. CDR3 in DNA: TGTGCCAGCAGTCGACAGGGAGAGAACACTGAAGCTTTCTTT.

The chain has TRBV18 and TRBJ2-2; D might be TRBD2 (5 bases). The CDR3 has 13 residues. Trimming cost V 3 bases and J 15 bases, with 17 bases left between them. The V gene's germline CDR1 is KGHSH and CDR2 LQKENI. DNA of the CDR3: TGTGCCAGCTCACCCGATACGGGAAATCCGATGTTTTTT. Its protein product is CASSPDTGNPMFF.

Here the CDR3 DNA reads TGTGCCAGCAGTCGGGGGGCGCGTAACGAGCAGTACTTC. Amino acids: CASSRGARNEQYF. V is TRBV2 and J is TRBJ2-7; tentative D call: TRBD2 (7 bases). The CDR3 spans 13 residues. Trimming removed 5 bases at V and 5 bases at J, with 13 bases between. CDR1 and CDR2 from the germline V gene are SNHLY and FYNNEI.

V usage is TRBV7-2 and J usage is TRBJ2-5, with TRBD1 identical over 9 bases. J lost 3 bases, V lost 4 bases, and 6 bases had no gene match. The CDR3 has 15 residues. CDR1 and CDR2 (germline): SGHTA, FQGNSA. The CDR3: CASSSGQGIEETQYF. The CDR3 bases are TGTGCCAGCAGCTCGGGACAGGGCATCGAAGAGACCCAGTACTTC.

The chain is built from TRBV9 and TRBJ2-1; 8 bases agree with TRBD2. Germline V CDR1 and CDR2: SGDLS, YYNGEE. The CDR3 has 16 residues. Germline trimming cut 3 bases from V and 4 bases from J; bases unmatched to any gene: 9. CDR3 residues: CASSALAGRGYNEQFF. In nucleotides, the CDR3 is TGTGCCAGCAGCGCCTTAGCGGGACGAGGTTACAATGAGCAGTTCTTC.

The chain employs TRBV2 and TRBJ2-1; D is tentatively TRBD1 or TRBD2 (6 bases each). The germline V and J ends were trimmed by 7 bases and 1 base, with 14 bases remaining between them. Germline lookup yields CDR1 SNHLY and CDR2 FYNNEI. There are 15 residues in the CDR3. CDR3 region: CASKGGLGSYNEQFF. DNA for the CDR3: TGTGCCAGCAAGGGGGGACTGGGGTCCTACAATGAGCAGTTCTTC.

The chain combines TRBV2 with TRBJ2-1, with TRBD2 matching over 9 bases. Germline CDR1 reads SNHLY; CDR2 reads FYNNEI. The CDR3 is made up of 18 amino acids. Trimming took 3 bases from V and 0 from J; bases not matched to a gene: 9. CDR3 protein: CASSDPALAGFSYNEQFF. The CDR3 nucleotides read TGTGCCAGCAGTGATCCCGCCCTAGCGGGGTTCTCCTACAATGAGCAGTTCTTC.

Concerning this clone: Within the sample, other DNA sequences also encode this same CDR3. This rearrangement joins TRBV27 to TRBJ2-7; D is uncertain. The germline V gene has CDR1 MNHEY and CDR2 SMNVEV (reference sequence). The CDR3 consists of 13 residues. Trimming pared 2 bases from V and 0 bases from J, leaving 5 bases between. CDR3 loop: CASSLVGSYEQYF. The CDR3 DNA reads as TGTGCCAGCAGTTTAGTGGGCTCCTACGAGCAGTACTTC.

This clone has only one observation. The rearrangement links TRBV18 to TRBJ2-6, with TRBD1 as a possible D gene (6 bases). Trimming removed 8 bases from V and 1 base from J, with 18 bases in between. Germline CDR1 and CDR2: KGHSH and LQKENI. The CDR3 runs 17 residues. CDR3 sequence (DNA): TGTGCCAGCGTTAAACAGGGCTTTGGGTCTGGGGCCAACGTCCTGACTTTC. Its protein product is CASVKQGFGSGANVLTF.

The chain combines TRBV28 with TRBJ2-7, with a weak D call TRBD2 (5 bases). This CDR3 is 14 amino acids long. V lost 2 bases to trimming and J lost 1 base, with 9 bases between them. The germline gives CDR1 MDHEN, CDR2 SYDVKM. CDR3 DNA: TGTGCCAGCAGTTTAGATCCGGGGTCCTACGAGCAGTACTTC. Its translation: CASSLDPGSYEQYF.

The chain links TRBV10-3 to TRBJ2-7; 7 bases match TRBD1. The CDR3 runs 15 residues. In germline, CDR1 is ENHRY, CDR2 SYGVKD. V trimming: 3 bases; J trimming: 1 base; junction bases outside the gene matches: 6. In nucleotides, the CDR3 is TGTGCCATCAGTGAATGGACAGGAATATCCTACGAGCAGTACTTC. It translates to CAISEWTGISYEQYF.

The chain couples TRBV10-3 to TRBJ1-4; D gene ambiguous. Germline values: CDR1 ENHRY, CDR2 SYGVKD. Trimming took 6 bases from V and 5 from J, leaving 10 bases between them. The CDR3 sequence is 13 residues long. The CDR3 protein is CAIRSSENEKLFF. CDR3 sequence (DNA): TGTGCCATCAGATCGTCAGAGAATGAAAAACTGTTTTTT.